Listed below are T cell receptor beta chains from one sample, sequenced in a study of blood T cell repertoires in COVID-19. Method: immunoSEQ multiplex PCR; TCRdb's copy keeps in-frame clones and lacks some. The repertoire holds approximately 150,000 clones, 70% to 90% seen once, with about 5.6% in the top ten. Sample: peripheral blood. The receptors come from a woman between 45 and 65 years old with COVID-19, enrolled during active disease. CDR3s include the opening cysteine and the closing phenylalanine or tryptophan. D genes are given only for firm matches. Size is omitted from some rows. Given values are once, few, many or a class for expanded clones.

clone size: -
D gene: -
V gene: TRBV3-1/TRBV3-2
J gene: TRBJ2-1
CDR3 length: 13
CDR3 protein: CASSQGRGLGQFF
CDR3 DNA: TGTGCCAGCAGCCAAGGTAGGGGGTTGGGGCAGTTCTTC

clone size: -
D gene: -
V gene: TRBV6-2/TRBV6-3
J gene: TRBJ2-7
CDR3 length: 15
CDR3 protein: CASSRRDGSSYEQYF
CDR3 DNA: TGTGCCAGCAGCCGCCGGGACGGGAGCTCCTACGAGCAGTACTTC

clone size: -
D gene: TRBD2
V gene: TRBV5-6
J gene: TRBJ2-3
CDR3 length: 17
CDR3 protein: CASSFWGWSGIVDTQYF
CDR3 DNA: TGTGCCAGCAGCTTCTGGGGTTGGAGCGGGATCGTAGATACGCAGTATTTT

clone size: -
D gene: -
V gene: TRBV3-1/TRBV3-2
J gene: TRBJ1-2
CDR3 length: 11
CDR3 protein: CASSQDSGYTF
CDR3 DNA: TGTGCCAGCAGCCAAGACAGTGGCTACACCTTC

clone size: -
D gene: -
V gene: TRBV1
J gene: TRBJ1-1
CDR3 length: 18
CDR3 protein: CTSSRRSGQGALDTEAFF
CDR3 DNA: TGCACCAGCAGCCGGAGGAGCGGACAGGGGGCGCTGGACACTGAAGCTTTCTTT

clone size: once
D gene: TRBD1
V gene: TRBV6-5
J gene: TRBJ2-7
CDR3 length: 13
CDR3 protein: CASLRTGSHEQYF
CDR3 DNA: TGTGCCAGCCTGCGGACAGGGAGCCACGAGCAGTACTTC

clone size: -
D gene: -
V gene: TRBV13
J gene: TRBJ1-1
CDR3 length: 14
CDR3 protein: CASSPSGMNTEAFF
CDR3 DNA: TGTGCCAGCAGCCCTTCGGGGATGAACACTGAAGCTTTCTTT

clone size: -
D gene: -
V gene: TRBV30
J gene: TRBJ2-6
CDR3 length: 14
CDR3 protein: CAWIEGSGANVLTF
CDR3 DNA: TGTGCCTGGATCGAGGGCTCTGGGGCCAACGTCCTGACTTTC

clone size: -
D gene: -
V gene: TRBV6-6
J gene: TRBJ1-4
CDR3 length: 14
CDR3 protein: CASTTTGQYEKLFF
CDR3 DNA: TGTGCCAGCACCACTACAGGGCAGTACGAAAAACTGTTTTTT

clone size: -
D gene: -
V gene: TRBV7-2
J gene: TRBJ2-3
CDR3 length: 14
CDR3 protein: CASSLNGGGDTQYF
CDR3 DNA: TGTGCCAGCAGCTTAAATGGAGGAGGGGATACGCAGTATTTT

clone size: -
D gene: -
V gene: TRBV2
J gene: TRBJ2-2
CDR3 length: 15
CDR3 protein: CASTRPEGNTGELFF
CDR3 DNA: TGTGCCAGCACCCGCCCTGAGGGGAACACCGGGGAGCTGTTTTTT

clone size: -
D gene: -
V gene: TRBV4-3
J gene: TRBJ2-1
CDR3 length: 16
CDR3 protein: CASSQGVGLNYNEQFF
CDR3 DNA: TGCGCCAGCAGCCAAGGTGTAGGACTCAACTACAATGAGCAGTTCTTC

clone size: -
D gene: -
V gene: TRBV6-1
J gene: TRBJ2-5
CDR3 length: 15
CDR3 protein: CASSEAGPLGKTQYF
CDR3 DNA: TGTGCCAGCAGTGAAGCCGGGCCCCTCGGGAAGACCCAGTACTTC

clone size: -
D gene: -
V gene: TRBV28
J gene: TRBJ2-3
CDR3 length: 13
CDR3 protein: CASTLGGTDTQYF
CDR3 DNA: TGTGCCAGCACCTTGGGCGGCACAGATACGCAGTATTTT

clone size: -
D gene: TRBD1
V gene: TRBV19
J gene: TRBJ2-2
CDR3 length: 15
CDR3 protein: CASSILDRANGELFF
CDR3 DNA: TGTGCCAGTAGTATATTAGACAGGGCGAACGGGGAGCTGTTTTTT

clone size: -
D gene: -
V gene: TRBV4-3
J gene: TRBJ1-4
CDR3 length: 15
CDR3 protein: CASSQDNSDNEKLFF
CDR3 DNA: TGCGCCAGCAGCCAAGATAACAGTGATAATGAAAAACTGTTTTTT

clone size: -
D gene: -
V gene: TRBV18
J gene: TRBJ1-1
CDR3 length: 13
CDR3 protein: CASSRGENTEAFF
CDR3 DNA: TGTGCCAGCTCACGGGGGGAGAACACTGAAGCTTTCTTT